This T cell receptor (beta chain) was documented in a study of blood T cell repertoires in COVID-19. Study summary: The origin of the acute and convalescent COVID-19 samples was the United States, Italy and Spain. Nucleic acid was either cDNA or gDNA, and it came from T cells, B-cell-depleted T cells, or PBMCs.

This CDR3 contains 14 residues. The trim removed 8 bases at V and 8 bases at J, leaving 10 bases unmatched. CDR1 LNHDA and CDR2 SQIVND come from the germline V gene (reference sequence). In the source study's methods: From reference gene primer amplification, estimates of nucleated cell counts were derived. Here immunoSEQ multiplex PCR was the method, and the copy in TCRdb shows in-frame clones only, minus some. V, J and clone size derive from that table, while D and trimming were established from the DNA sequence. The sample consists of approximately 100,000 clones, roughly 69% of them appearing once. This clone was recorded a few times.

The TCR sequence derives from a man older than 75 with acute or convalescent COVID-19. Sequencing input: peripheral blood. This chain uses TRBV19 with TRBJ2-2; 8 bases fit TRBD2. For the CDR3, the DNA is TGTGCCAGTCGCCAAGCGGGAGTGGGTGGGGAGCTGTTTTTT. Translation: CASRQAGVGGELFF.